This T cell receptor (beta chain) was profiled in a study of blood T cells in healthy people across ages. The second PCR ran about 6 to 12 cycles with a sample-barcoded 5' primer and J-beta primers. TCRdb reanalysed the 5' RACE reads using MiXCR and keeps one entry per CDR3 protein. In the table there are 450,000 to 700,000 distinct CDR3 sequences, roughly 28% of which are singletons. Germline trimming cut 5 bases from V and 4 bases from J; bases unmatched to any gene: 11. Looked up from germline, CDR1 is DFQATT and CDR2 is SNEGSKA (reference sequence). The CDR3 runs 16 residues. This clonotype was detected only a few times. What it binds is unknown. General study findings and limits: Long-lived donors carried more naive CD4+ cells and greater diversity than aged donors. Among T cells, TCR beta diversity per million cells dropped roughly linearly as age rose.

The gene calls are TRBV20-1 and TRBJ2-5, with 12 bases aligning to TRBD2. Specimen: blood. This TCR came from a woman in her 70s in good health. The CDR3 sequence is CSAHFRTSGASETQYF. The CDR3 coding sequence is TGCAGTGCTCACTTTCGGACTAGCGGGGCTTCAGAGACCCAGTACTTC.